This is a list of T cell receptor beta chains from one sample in a study of shared clonotypes between healthy human individuals. TCRdb keeps only in-frame clones here, not all; method: immunoSEQ multiplex PCR. The sample consists of approximately 740,000 clones, approximately 79% of them appearing once. The specimen was memory CD4+ T cells sorted from blood. The receptor set was obtained from a woman aged 30 to 39 in good health. CDR3s include the opening cysteine and the closing phenylalanine or tryptophan. The D gene is left open where the match is weak. A row's size may be missing; if present it is once, few, many or a size class.

CDR3nt	CDR3aa	j_gene	abundance	v_gene	d_gene
TGTGCCAGCAGTCGAGAGGGGACCGTGAATGAAAAACTGTTTTTT	CASSREGTVNEKLFF	TRBJ1-4	.	TRBV27	.
TGTGCCAGCGGACGGGAGCCCCAAGAGACCCAGTACTTC	CASGREPQETQYF	TRBJ2-5	once	TRBV6-1	.
TGTGCCAGCAGCCGTAGCGGGAACTCCTACAATGAGCAGTTCTTC	CASSRSGNSYNEQFF	TRBJ2-1	many	TRBV6-5	TRBD2
TGTGCCAGCAGACACAGGGTCGGGGACACCGGGGAGCTGTTTTTT	CASRHRVGDTGELFF	TRBJ2-2	.	TRBV2	.
TGTGCCAGCAGGGATACGGGACTAGCGGGAGTTTCCGGGGAGCTGTTTTTT	CASRDTGLAGVSGELFF	TRBJ2-2	.	TRBV2	TRBD2
TGTGCCAGCAGTACCAGACTCATCAATGAGCAGTTCTTC	CASSTRLINEQFF	TRBJ2-1	.	TRBV27	.
TGTGCCAGCAGCCCCCCAGGGTGGGGCTACAATGAGCAGTTCTTC	CASSPPGWGYNEQFF	TRBJ2-1	.	TRBV11-2	.
TGTGCCAGCAGTTCCAACAGGGAGGACACCGGGGAGCTGTTTTTT	CASSSNREDTGELFF	TRBJ2-2	.	TRBV28	.
TGTGCCACCTCGACCCCCCGAAGGGGTTTCAGCAATCAGCCCCAGCATTTT	CATSTPRRGFSNQPQHF	TRBJ1-5	.	TRBV28	.
TGTGCCAGCAGACCGTCTGGACCTGACCCGTACAATGAGCAGTTCTTC	CASRPSGPDPYNEQFF	TRBJ2-1	once	TRBV7-9	.
TGTGCCAGCAGCGTCGGACCCGGCAATCAGCCCCAGCATTTT	CASSVGPGNQPQHF	TRBJ1-5	.	TRBV9	.
TGTGCCAGCAGTTCCCCTCACCGGGCTAGCAATCAGCCCCAGCATTTT	CASSSPHRASNQPQHF	TRBJ1-5	.	TRBV28	.
TGTGCCAGCAGTTACTCGAGCCAGGGGCCGGATACGCAGTATTTT	CASSYSSQGPDTQYF	TRBJ2-3	few	TRBV6-6	.
TGTGCCAGCAGCCGGGACAGGACCAGCAATCAGCCCCAGCATTTT	CASSRDRTSNQPQHF	TRBJ1-5	few	TRBV2	TRBD1
TGTGCCAGCAGTCCGGGACAGGGTCGGTATGGCTACACCTTC	CASSPGQGRYGYTF	TRBJ1-2	.	TRBV6-5	TRBD1
TGTGCCTGGACCCGTCAGAGGGGGACTGAAGCTTTCTTT	CAWTRQRGTEAFF	TRBJ1-1	.	TRBV30	.
TGTGCCAGCATCATGGGGACTAGCGGGGCCTACGAGCAGTACTTC	CASIMGTSGAYEQYF	TRBJ2-7	.	TRBV28	TRBD2
TGTGCCAGCAGCTTAGTTGAGCAAGAGACCCAGTACTTC	CASSLVEQETQYF	TRBJ2-5	.	TRBV7-2	.
TGCAGCGTTCGAATAGGTGGGCGACAGTACTTC	CSVRIGGRQYF	TRBJ2-5	once	TRBV29-1	.
TGTGCCAGCAGCTTGACAGGGGGCGCTGAAGCTTTCTTT	CASSLTGGAEAFF	TRBJ1-1	.	TRBV7-6	TRBD1
TGTGCCTGGGGAGTGTTGGGGAGACCCCAGCATTTT	CAWGVLGRPQHF	TRBJ1-5	.	TRBV30	.
TGTGCCAGCACCTCGACAGGGTTTCGTGAAAAACTGTTTTTT	CASTSTGFREKLFF	TRBJ1-4	.	TRBV6-5	TRBD1
TGCAGCGTTGAAGACTCCTCCTACGAGCAGTACTTC	CSVEDSSYEQYF	TRBJ2-7	many	TRBV29-1	.
TGTGCCACCAAACCTAGCGGGGTCTACGAGCAGTACTTC	CATKPSGVYEQYF	TRBJ2-7	.	TRBV15	TRBD2
TGTGCCAGCAGTTTTGGGGGGCAGCAGCCCCAGCATTTT	CASSFGGQQPQHF	TRBJ1-5	few	TRBV28	.
TGCGCCAGCAGGGACACCTTAAGTAACTATGGCTACACCTTC	CASRDTLSNYGYTF	TRBJ1-2	once	TRBV5-1	.
TGCGCCAGCAGCCTTGAACGTAGGGGGGAGACCCAGTACTTC	CASSLERRGETQYF	TRBJ2-5	few	TRBV4-1	.
TGTGCCAGCAGCTATAGGACTAGCGGGAGTTCTGCATTCCCCTACGAGCAGTACTTC	CASSYRTSGSSAFPYEQYF	TRBJ2-7	.	TRBV7-9	TRBD2
TGTGCCAGCAGGGGGGCCCCCTTGGGCACAGATACGCAGTATTTT	CASRGAPLGTDTQYF	TRBJ2-3	.	TRBV28	.
TGTGCCAGCAGCCGGGGGGTCAAAAGCTACGAGCAGTACTTC	CASSRGVKSYEQYF	TRBJ2-7	.	TRBV14	.
TGTGCCAGCAGCTTAGGACAGGGAGGGGGCACTGAAGCTTTCTTT	CASSLGQGGGTEAFF	TRBJ1-1	.	TRBV7-9	TRBD1
TGTGCCAGCAGTTCCCGACAGACTTACACTGAAGCTTTCTTT	CASSSRQTYTEAFF	TRBJ1-1	.	TRBV6-5	.
TGCGCCAGCAGCTTGTCATACGACAGTAGCATGAACACTGAAGCTTTCTTT	CASSLSYDSSMNTEAFF	TRBJ1-1	.	TRBV5-1	.
TGTGCCAGCAGCCAAGATATAGATGGAGGCGCAGAGACCCAGTACTTC	CASSQDIDGGAETQYF	TRBJ2-5	.	TRBV4-2	.
TGTGCCAGCCGATCAGGGACAGGCTACACCTTC	CASRSGTGYTF	TRBJ1-2	.	TRBV6-1	.
TGTGCCAGCTCGACAGCACAAGAGACCCAGTACTTC	CASSTAQETQYF	TRBJ2-5	once	TRBV18	.
TGTGCCAGCGTTTCCCGCGGGGGGGTTCGTAATCAGCCCCAGCATTTT	CASVSRGGVRNQPQHF	TRBJ1-5	.	TRBV28	.
TGTGCCAGCAGTTACTCGAGAGGTGAGGGTGAGCAGTTCTTC	CASSYSRGEGEQFF	TRBJ2-1	.	TRBV6-5	.
TGTGCCAGTAGTCTAGAAGGGGCAGGGGCGGCGAATTCCTACGAGCAGTACTTC	CASSLEGAGAANSYEQYF	TRBJ2-7	many	TRBV19	.
TGTGCCAGCAGCTTAGCGCTAGCCCCGAACACCGGGGAGCTGTTTTTT	CASSLALAPNTGELFF	TRBJ2-2	.	TRBV7-2	.
TGTGCCAGTAGTATAGTAGGGGTTGGAGGGCAGCCCCAGCATTTT	CASSIVGVGGQPQHF	TRBJ1-5	once	TRBV19	.
TGTGCCACCAGCAGAGAAGGGAGATGGGCCGGAGGGGGTAGTTTTGGCTACACCTTC	CATSREGRWAGGGSFGYTF	TRBJ1-2	few	TRBV15	.
TGTGCCAGCAGCTTAGCGGCTAGCGGCAACACAGATACGCAGTATTTT	CASSLAASGNTDTQYF	TRBJ2-3	.	TRBV7-2	TRBD2
TGCGCCAGCAGCTTGGCCGGGGCAGAGCAGACCCAGTACTTC	CASSLAGAEQTQYF	TRBJ2-5	few	TRBV5-1	.
TGTGCCAGCAGCTTAGGGGACCGGAGGGGGGAGACCCAGTACTTC	CASSLGDRRGETQYF	TRBJ2-5	.	TRBV7-9	.
TGTGCCAGCAGCTTAACGAGAGTAGCGGGTGGCTACAATGAGCAGTTCTTC	CASSLTRVAGGYNEQFF	TRBJ2-1	.	TRBV7-3	TRBD2
TGTGCCAGCAGCCAGGCGGGACAAAACTCTGGGGCCAACGTCCTGACTTTC	CASSQAGQNSGANVLTF	TRBJ2-6	.	TRBV4-2	.
TGTGCCAGCTCCGCGAACCCAGACTATGGCTACACCTTC	CASSANPDYGYTF	TRBJ1-2	.	TRBV18	.
TGCGCCAGCAGCTTGGGCTGGAGCTCTGGAAACACCATATATTTT	CASSLGWSSGNTIYF	TRBJ1-3	once	TRBV5-1	.
TGTGCCAGCAGACCTGGGGGAAACACCATATATTTT	CASRPGGNTIYF	TRBJ1-3	.	TRBV28	.
TGCGCCAGCAGCTCGGGGGGGACTAGCGGTTACGAGCAGTACTTC	CASSSGGTSGYEQYF	TRBJ2-7	.	TRBV5-1	TRBD2
TGCAGCGTTGAACTGGCTAGCGATGAGCAGTTCTTC	CSVELASDEQFF	TRBJ2-1	.	TRBV29-1	.
TGTGCCAGCAGCGAGACAGGTTTACAACTGTTTTTT	CASSETGLQLFF	TRBJ1-4	.	TRBV11-1	.
TGTGCCAGCAGTGAACAGGAAAATTCACCCCTCCACTTT	CASSEQENSPLHF	TRBJ1-6	.	TRBV6-1	.